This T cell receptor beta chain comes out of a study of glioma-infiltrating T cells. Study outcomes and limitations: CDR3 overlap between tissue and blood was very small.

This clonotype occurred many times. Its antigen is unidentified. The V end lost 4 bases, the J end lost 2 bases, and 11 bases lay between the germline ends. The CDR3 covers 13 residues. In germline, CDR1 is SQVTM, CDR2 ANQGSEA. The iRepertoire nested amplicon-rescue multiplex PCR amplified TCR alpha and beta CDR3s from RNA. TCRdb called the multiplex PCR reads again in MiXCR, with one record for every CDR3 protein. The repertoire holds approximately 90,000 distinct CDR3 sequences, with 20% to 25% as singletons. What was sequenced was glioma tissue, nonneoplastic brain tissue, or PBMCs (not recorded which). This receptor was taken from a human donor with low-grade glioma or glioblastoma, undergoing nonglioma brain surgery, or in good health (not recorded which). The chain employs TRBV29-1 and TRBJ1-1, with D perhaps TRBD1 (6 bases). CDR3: CSVVGHINTEAFF. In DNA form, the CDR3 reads TGCAGCGTTGTGGGACACATAAACACTGAAGCTTTCTTT. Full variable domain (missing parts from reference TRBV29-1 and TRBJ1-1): SAVISQKPSRDICQRGTSLTIQCQVDSQVTMMFWYRQQPGQSLTLIATANQGSEATYESGFVIDKFPISRPNLTFSTLTVSNMSPEDSSIYLCSVVGHINTEAFFGQGTRLTVV.